This TCR beta chain is from a study of cytomegalovirus exposure and HLA in healthy donors. Study results and caveats: The study assumed roughly uniform donor sequencing depth for presence/absence analyses. Reportedly, TCR beta sequences accurately predicted HLA-A and HLA-B alleles in most subjects. Sequence variants that were highly shared formed a cluster that was likely a sequencing artifact. V- and J-gene trimming of TCR beta was linked (in a later analysis) to a missense DCLRE1C variant.

The CDR3 consists of 16 residues. CDR1 is SQVTM, CDR2 ANQGSEA, per germline. Losses at the gene ends were 1 base for V and 6 bases for J; bases not matched to a gene: 12. PCR was performed using 60 Vbeta and 13 Jbeta primers. The method was immunoSEQ multiplex PCR; TCRdb's version includes in-frame clones alone and lacks a portion of them. The data contain under 150,000 clones, 82% of them singletons. In regard to this clone: Its antigen remains unknown.

The source is a male donor in good health and CMV-seronegative. The chain is built from TRBV29-1 and TRBJ1-1; 9 bases map to TRBD1. The sequencing input was PBMCs. The CDR3 spells CSVEASGGQGYPEAFF. The CDR3 coding sequence is TGCAGCGTTGAAGCCTCGGGGGGACAGGGCTATCCTGAAGCTTTCTTT.